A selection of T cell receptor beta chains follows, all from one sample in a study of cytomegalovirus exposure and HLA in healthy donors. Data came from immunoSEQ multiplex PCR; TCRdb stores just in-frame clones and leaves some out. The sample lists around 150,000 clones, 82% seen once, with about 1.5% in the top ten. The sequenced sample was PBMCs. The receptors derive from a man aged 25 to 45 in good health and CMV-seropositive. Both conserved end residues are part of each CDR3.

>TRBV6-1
CASSDMAGGPDTQYF
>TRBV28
CASGSEGNQPQHF
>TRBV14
CASSGPGQGDYGYTF
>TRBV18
CASSPPVAGAGETQYF
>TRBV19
CASTPGRGRDYEQYF
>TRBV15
CATSRSQGVKEQYF
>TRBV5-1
CASSLAPQGAIPYEQYF
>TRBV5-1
CASRLSSQDNYGYTF
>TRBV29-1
CSVERTGTYNEQFF
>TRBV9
CASSVAASGSYNEQFF
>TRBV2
CASSSGTNQPQHF
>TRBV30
CAWSVLHGYTF
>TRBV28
CAIRQENYGYTF
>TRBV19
CASSIGTGYDEQYF
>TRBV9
CASSEPKGANDYTIYF
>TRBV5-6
CASSPGGTGELFF